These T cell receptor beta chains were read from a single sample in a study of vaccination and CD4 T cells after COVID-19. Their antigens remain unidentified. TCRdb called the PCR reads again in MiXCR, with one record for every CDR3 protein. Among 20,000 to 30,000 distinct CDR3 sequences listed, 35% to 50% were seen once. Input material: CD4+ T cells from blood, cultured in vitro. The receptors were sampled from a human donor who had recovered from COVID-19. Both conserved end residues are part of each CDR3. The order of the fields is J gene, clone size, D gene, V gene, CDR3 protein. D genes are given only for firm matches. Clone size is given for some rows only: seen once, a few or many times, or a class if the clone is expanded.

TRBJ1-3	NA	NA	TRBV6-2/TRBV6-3	CASSYPEISGNTIYF
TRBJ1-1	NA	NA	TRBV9	CASSVESGQGIAFF
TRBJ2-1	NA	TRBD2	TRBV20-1	CSVVGLAGSERNEQFF
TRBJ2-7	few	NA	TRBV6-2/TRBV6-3	CASSYYAGKNEQYF
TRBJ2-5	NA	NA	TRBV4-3	CASSQGGSAETQYF
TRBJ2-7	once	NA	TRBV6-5	CASSYEGTPAYEQYF
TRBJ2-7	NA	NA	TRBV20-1	CSATTRRGSYEQYF
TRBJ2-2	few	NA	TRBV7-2	CASSAYTGELFF
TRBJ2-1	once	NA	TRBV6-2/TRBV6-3	CASSLREYGQFF
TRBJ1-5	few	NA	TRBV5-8	CASSLDRNRQPQHF
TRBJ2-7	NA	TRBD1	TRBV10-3	CAISGVAGGLGEQYF
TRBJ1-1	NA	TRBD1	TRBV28	CASVTGGGLANTEAFF
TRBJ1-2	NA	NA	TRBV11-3	CASSLEQGSPTYGYTF
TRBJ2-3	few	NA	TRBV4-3	CASSSDRSSTDTQYF
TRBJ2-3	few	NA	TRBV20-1	CSARRPFEDTQYF
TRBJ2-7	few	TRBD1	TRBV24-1	CATSDRTGSTYEQYF
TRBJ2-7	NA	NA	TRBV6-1	CASREGAEGEQYF
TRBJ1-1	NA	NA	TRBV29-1	CSVDLTGPGGEAFF
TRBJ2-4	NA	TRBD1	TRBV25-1	CASRTGDKNIQYF
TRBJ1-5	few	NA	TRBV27	CASSLIGQHQPQHF
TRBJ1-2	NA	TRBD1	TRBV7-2	CASSGYTGGAGGYTF
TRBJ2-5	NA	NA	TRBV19	CASSNIAPETQYF
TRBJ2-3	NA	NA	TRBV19	CASSIGGRSDTQYF
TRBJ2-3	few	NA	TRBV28	CASRISSSTDTQYF
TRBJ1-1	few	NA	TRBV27	CASSGRQANTEAFF
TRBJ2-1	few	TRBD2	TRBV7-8	CASSLASGLALPTNNEQFF
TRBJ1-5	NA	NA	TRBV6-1	CASSPFGLRVNQPQHF
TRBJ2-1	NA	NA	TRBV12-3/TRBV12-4	CASSTQQGAKQFF
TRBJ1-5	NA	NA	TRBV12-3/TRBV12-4	CASSFWDSNQPQHF